A single sample gave rise to the 14 T cell receptor beta chains below, sequenced in a study of OX40 agonist ivuxolimab in advanced cancers. Profiled with immunoSEQ multiplex PCR; TCRdb holds only in-frame clones, not every one. The sample has just over 90,000 clones; roughly nine tenths are singletons. The source material was CD4+ or CD8+ T cells sorted from blood, sampled in a trial of the OX40 agonist ivuxolimab. These receptors all come from an adult with an advanced solid tumor such as melanoma, head and neck, liver or kidney cancer.

The genes are TRBV19 and TRBJ2-7; 10 bases map to TRBD1. This CDR3 comprises 15 residues. Germline assignment: CDR1 LNHDA and CDR2 SQIVND (reference sequence). V lost 5 bases to trimming and J lost 3 bases; unmatched junction nucleotides: 7. CDR3 bases: TGTGCCAGTAGTTTCGCGGGACAGGGGAACTACGAGCAGTACTTC. Its protein product is CASSFAGQGNYEQYF.

This clone was seen a few times. The genes are TRBV6-5 and TRBJ2-1; D ambiguous. CDR1 and CDR2 (germline): MNHEY, SVGAGI. The V and J ends lost 2 bases and 8 bases respectively, with 4 bases between them. The CDR3 has 11 residues. CDR3 sequence reads: CASSYGDEQFF. DNA for the CDR3: TGTGCCAGCAGTTACGGGGATGAGCAGTTCTTC.

J is TRBJ1-4 and V is TRBV13; D is perhaps TRBD1 (5 bases). Germline loops: CDR1 PRHDT, CDR2 FYEKMQ (reference sequence). The CDR3 totals 16 residues. V was pared by 6 bases and J by 3 bases, with 17 bases between. The CDR3 DNA is TGTGCCAGCAGTTCTAGAGGGGTCGTGCCTAATGAAAAACTGTTTTTT. This sequence encodes CASSSRGVVPNEKLFF. The whole variable domain, remainder taken from reference TRBV13 and TRBJ1-4, is AAGVIQSPRHLIKEKRETATLKCYPIPRHDTVYWYQQGPGQDPQFLISFYEKMQSDKGSIPDRFSAQQFSDYHSELNMSSLELGDSALYFCASSSRGVVPNEKLFFGSGTQLSVL.

This chain uses TRBV2 with TRBJ2-1, with 13 bases that match TRBD2. In germline, CDR1 is SNHLY, CDR2 FYNNEI. The length of the CDR3 is 15 residues. V dropped 6 bases and J dropped 8; count of bases not matched to a gene: 7. The CDR3 spells CASRVLAGGPHEQFF. DNA of the CDR3: TGTGCCAGCAGGGTACTAGCGGGGGGGCCCCATGAGCAGTTCTTC.

CDR3: CASSLARMDRNSYGYTF. CDR3 DNA: TGTGCCAGCAGCTTAGCACGAATGGACAGGAATTCATATGGCTACACCTTC. The J gene is TRBJ1-2, the V gene TRBV7-9, with 7 nucleotides matching TRBD1. CDR1 and CDR2 from the germline V gene are SEHNR and FQNEAQ (reference sequence). V trimming: 0 bases; J trimming: 5 bases; junction bases outside the gene matches: 12. This CDR3 is built from 17 residues.

A single count supports this clone. The rearrangement links TRBV10-1 to TRBJ2-3; TRBD1 matches at 11 bases. The V gene end was trimmed by 2 bases and the J gene end by 5 bases; junction bases not matched to a gene: 9. The CDR3 covers 17 residues. Germline values: CDR1 WNHNN, CDR2 SYGVQD (reference sequence). For the CDR3, the DNA is TGCGCCAGCAGTGAGGGGGACAGGGGGGATATTGGAGATACGCAGTATTTT. Its protein is CASSEGDRGDIGDTQYF.

The genes are TRBV6-5 and TRBJ2-7; possible D gene TRBD2, 5 bases. Germline values: CDR1 MNHEY, CDR2 SVGAGI. V gave up 8 bases and J gave up 3 bases, with 11 bases separating them. CDR3 length: 12 amino acids. CDR3 protein: CASASGGYEQYF. DNA for the CDR3: TGTGCCAGCGCTTCCGGAGGCTACGAGCAGTACTTC.

The V call is TRBV5-1, the J call TRBJ2-1; D is possibly TRBD1 (7 bases). Germline V gene data show CDR1 as SGHRS and CDR2 as YFSETQ. V lost 4 bases to trimming and J lost 7 bases, with 18 bases between them. This CDR3 contains 15 residues. CDR3 in DNA: TGCGCCAGCAGCCACTATGCGGGACAGACGAATGAGCAGTTCTTC. It encodes CASSHYAGQTNEQFF.

The chain joins TRBV11-2 to TRBJ1-2; maybe TRBD1 (6 bases). Trimming shortened V by 1 base and J by 7 bases, and 13 bases separated the two germline ends. The CDR3 loop spans 14 amino acids. CDR1 SGHAT and CDR2 FQNNGV come from the germline V gene. The DNA of the CDR3 is TGTGCCAGCAGCTTAGGGAAACTCAGGGGTGGCTACACCTTC. Translating gives CASSLGKLRGGYTF. The full variable domain, in which reference TRBV11-2 and TRBJ1-2 provide the parts outside the CDR3, is EAGVAQSPRYKIIEKRQSVAFWCNPISGHATLYWYQQILGQGPKLLIQFQNNGVVDDSQLPKDRFSAERLKGVDSTLKIQPAKLEDSAVYLCASSLGKLRGGYTFGSGTRLTVV.

This chain joins TRBV28 and TRBJ1-1; D may be TRBD1 (5 bases). Deletions cut 5 bases from V and 2 bases from J, with 12 bases between. The CDR3 is made up of 14 amino acids. Germline V gives CDR1 MDHEN, CDR2 SYDVKM. DNA for the CDR3: TGTGCCAGCAGTCCGGGACTCCTTAACACTGAAGCTTTCTTT. As protein: CASSPGLLNTEAFF.

The chain is built from TRBV6-1 and TRBJ2-5; TRBD1 matches at 7 bases. The germline V gene has CDR1 MNHNS and CDR2 SASEGT. The CDR3 length is 16 residues. J gave up 5 bases and V 4 bases, and 13 bases lay outside the gene matches. CDR3 region: CASSGETGARTETQYF. DNA for the CDR3: TGTGCCAGCAGTGGGGAAACAGGGGCTAGGACGGAGACCCAGTACTTC.

J is TRBJ2-7 and V is TRBV27, with D possibly being TRBD1 (6 bases). V lost 0 bases to trimming and J lost 2 bases, with 8 bases between them. Germline V gene sequence: CDR1 MNHEY, CDR2 SMNVEV (reference sequence). The CDR3 length is 14 residues. CDR3 sequence reads: CASSLSGTTYEQYF. DNA for the CDR3: TGTGCCAGCAGTTTATCGGGGACAACCTACGAGCAGTACTTC.

This chain connects TRBV29-1 to TRBJ2-7; tentative D call: TRBD2 (5 bases). The V end was cut by 7 bases, the J end by 6 bases, with 16 bases between. Germline V gene data show CDR1 as SQVTM and CDR2 as ANQGSEA. The CDR3 length is 12 residues. CDR3 region: CSAQGTRGEQYF. The CDR3 coding sequence is TGCAGCGCCCAAGGTACTAGAGGCGAGCAGTACTTC.

This chain links TRBV2 with TRBJ2-7, with 8 nucleotides matching TRBD1. Per the germline V gene, CDR1 is SNHLY and CDR2 is FYNNEI. V trimming: 4 bases; J trimming: 5 bases; junction bases outside the gene matches: 10. The CDR3 consists of 15 residues. CDR3 sequence reads: CASSVWRQGFNEQYF. In DNA form, the CDR3 reads TGTGCCAGCAGTGTCTGGAGACAGGGGTTCAACGAGCAGTACTTC.